The text below deals with one TCR beta chain. Its antigen is still unknown. The record originates from a study of shared clonotypes between healthy human individuals. Notes on the study in general: The rarefaction results pointed to incomplete sorted-subset sequencing despite large depth.

Once extracted for a subset, genomic DNA was divided evenly among several immunoSEQ plates. Only in-frame clones appear in the TCRdb table, and some are missing; sequencing was by immunoSEQ multiplex PCR. The table includes some 2,000,000 clones, roughly 94% detected once. The source is a man between 18 and 29 years old in good health. Material for sequencing was naive CD4+ T cells sorted from blood. Documented subset: CD45RA+ positively selected.

For the CDR3, the DNA is TGTGCCAGCAGCCTAGGAGTGTCAGAGACCCAGTACTTC. It yields the protein CASSLGVSETQYF. The V and J genes are TRBV6-1 and TRBJ2-5, with D unresolved. Germline lookup yields CDR1 MNHNS and CDR2 SASEGT. The germline V and J ends were trimmed by 6 bases and 4 bases, with 12 bases remaining between them. The CDR3 is 13 residues long.